Below, 21 T cell receptor beta chains from the same sample are listed, as sequenced in a study of blood T cell repertoires in COVID-19. Sequencing was performed with immunoSEQ multiplex PCR; in TCRdb, only in-frame clones are kept and a portion is missing. Of some 400,000 clones in the sample, roughly nine tenths are singletons; the top ten hold around 0.86%. Sequenced sample: PBMCs or T cells enriched from blood (not recorded which). These receptors were taken from a woman aged 40 to 49 who had been exposed to COVID-19.

This clone was found once. The gene calls are TRBV30 and TRBJ1-1; D gene unclear. Germline CDR1 GTSNPN, CDR2 SVGIG (reference sequence). CDR3 length: 13 residues. Trimming removed 2 bases from V and 7 bases from J, with 14 bases in between. CDR3 protein: CAWSTPDGGEAFF. Written as DNA, the CDR3 is TGTGCCTGGAGTACACCGGACGGAGGTGAAGCTTTCTTT.

The rearrangement joins TRBV2 to TRBJ2-1; possible D gene TRBD1, 6 bases. This CDR3 comprises 14 residues. Germline lookup yields CDR1 SNHLY and CDR2 FYNNEI. Trimming removed 7 bases at V and 3 bases at J, with 13 bases between. The DNA of the CDR3 is TGTGCCAGCATGAAGACAGGTCTCTACAATGAGCAGTTCTTC. It specifies CASMKTGLYNEQFF.

As for this clone: Other nucleotide sequences from this sample produce the same CDR3. The chain joins TRBV18 to TRBJ1-1; 9 nucleotides agree with TRBD1. Germline values: CDR1 KGHSH, CDR2 LQKENI. CDR3 length: 15 residues. The J segment lost 0 bases and the V segment lost 3 bases, leaving 2 bases of the junction unmatched. CDR3 amino acids: CASSPGQGMNTEAFF. CDR3 nucleotide sequence: TGTGCCAGCTCACCCGGACAGGGGATGAACACTGAAGCTTTCTTT.

The J gene is TRBJ1-2, the V gene TRBV12-3 or TRBV12-4; 8 bases map to TRBD1. This CDR3 spans 12 amino acids. Losses at the gene ends were 7 bases for V and 6 bases for J; bases not matched to a gene: 4. CDR3 nucleotide sequence: TGTGCCAGCAAGGACAGGGCCGATGGCTACACCTTC. Its protein is CASKDRADGYTF.

This sequence joins TRBV6-5 and TRBJ1-5, with D unresolved. Per the germline V gene, CDR1 is MNHEY and CDR2 is SVGAGI. CDR3 length: 13 residues. With 7 bases removed from V and 4 bases from J, the gap between germline ends came to 11 bases. CDR3 amino acids: CASTGPFNQPQHF. For the CDR3, the DNA is TGTGCCAGCACGGGTCCCTTTAATCAGCCCCAGCATTTT.

The chain uses TRBV5-4 and TRBJ1-3, with 8 bases matching TRBD1. The V gene end was trimmed by 5 bases and the J gene end by 0 bases; junction bases not matched to a gene: 7. Germline lookup yields CDR1 SGHNT and CDR2 YYREEE (reference sequence). CDR3 length: 16 residues. The CDR3 bases are TGTGCCAGCAGTCCGACAGGGGAGCACTCTGGAAACACCATATATTTT. Translating it yields CASSPTGEHSGNTIYF. The entire variable domain, with the rest obtained from reference TRBV5-4 and TRBJ1-3, is as follows: ETGVTQSPTHLIKTRGQQVTLRCSSQSGHNTVSWYQQALGQGPQFIFQYYREEENGRGNFPPRFSGLQFPNYSSELNVNALELDDSALYLCASSPTGEHSGNTIYFGEGSWLTVV.

This sequence joins TRBV27 and TRBJ2-3, with 13 bases aligning to TRBD2. This CDR3 comprises 17 residues. Unmatched junction bases numbered 7, after V lost 4 bases and J lost 3 bases. Germline CDR1 is MNHEY and CDR2 is SMNVEV (reference sequence). CDR3 nucleotide sequence: TGTGCCAGCAGTTCCCGGACTAGCGGGAGTTCGACAGATACGCAGTATTTT. It yields the protein CASSSRTSGSSTDTQYF.

The gene calls are TRBV21-1 and TRBJ2-3; the table's D gene call, TRBD2, was not cross checked with the DNA. TRBV21-1 is reported as a pseudogene. The CDR3 consists of 14 residues. The CDR3 here is CASRPGLRTDTQYF. The CDR3 nucleotides are TGTGCCAGTCGGCCGGGACTTCGCACAGATACGCAGTATTTT.

This chain connects TRBV12-3 or TRBV12-4 to TRBJ1-2; D perhaps matches TRBD1 (5 bases). There are 13 residues in the CDR3. Trimming cost V 7 bases and J 5 bases, with 14 bases left between them. CDR3 sequence: CASTSGERYGYTF. CDR3 DNA: TGTGCCAGCACCTCGGGGGAAAGATATGGCTACACCTTC.

V is TRBV7-8 and J is TRBJ2-1; TRBD1 matches at 10 bases. Germline V gene lookup returns CDR1 SGHVS and CDR2 FQNEAQ. Trimming cost V 4 bases and J 9 bases; bases outside gene matches: 12. The CDR3 consists of 16 residues. CDR3 coding DNA: TGTGCCAGCAGCTCCAGACAGGGGGCCAATCGAATTGAGCAGTTCTTC. It codes for CASSSRQGANRIEQFF.

The V and J genes are TRBV7-2 and TRBJ2-5, with TRBD2 matching 7 bases. Germline assignment: CDR1 SGHTA and CDR2 FQGNSA. V dropped 5 bases and J dropped 4; count of bases not matched to a gene: 10. CDR3 length: 15 residues. The DNA for the CDR3 is TGTGCCAGCAGCGCTGGGTCTAGCGGAAGAGAGACCCAGTACTTC. It translates to CASSAGSSGRETQYF.

The V and J genes are TRBV18 and TRBJ1-3; TRBD1 aligns across 7 bases. In germline, CDR1 is KGHSH, CDR2 LQKENI. The J segment lost 6 bases and the V segment lost 2 bases, leaving 13 bases of the junction unmatched. This CDR3 comprises 17 residues. The CDR3 region has the DNA TGTGCCAGCTCACCAATGACAGGGTCCACAACCTTAAACACCATATATTTT. Protein product: CASSPMTGSTTLNTIYF.

The chain is built from TRBV19 and TRBJ2-7; D is uncertain. Per the germline V gene, CDR1 is LNHDA and CDR2 is SQIVND (reference sequence). CDR3 size: 15 residues. V gave up 5 bases and J gave up 1 base, with 15 bases separating them. The CDR3 nucleotides are TGTGCCAGTAGTCCCGGTCCCTCACGGTCCTACGAGCAGTACTTC. Translated, it gives CASSPGPSRSYEQYF.

The V and J genes are TRBV10-2 and TRBJ1-5, with TRBD1 matching over 9 bases. The CDR3 extends over 18 amino acids. Germline V gene lookup returns CDR1 WSHSY and CDR2 SAAADI. V lost 6 bases and J lost 0; bases outside the gene matches: 12. CDR3 residues: CASSDRDREEYSNQPQHF. The CDR3 DNA sequence: TGCGCCAGCAGCGATCGGGACAGGGAGGAGTATAGCAATCAGCCCCAGCATTTT.

V gene TRBV18 combines with J gene TRBJ1-1, with D maybe TRBD1 (5 bases). Trimming shortened V by 1 base and J by 3 bases, and 12 bases separated the two germline ends. CDR3 length: 15 residues. Germline V gene lookup returns CDR1 KGHSH and CDR2 LQKENI. The chain's CDR3 is CASSPRRDGDTEAFF. In nucleotides, the CDR3 is TGTGCCAGCTCACCACGGAGGGACGGTGACACTGAAGCTTTCTTT.

The chain is built from TRBV18 and TRBJ2-3; D is undetermined. The CDR3 spans 14 residues. CDR1 KGHSH and CDR2 LQKENI come from the germline V gene. With 0 bases removed from V and 1 base from J, the gap between germline ends came to 5 bases. The CDR3 loop reads CASSPPVGTDTQYF. CDR3 nucleotide sequence: TGTGCCAGCTCACCACCCGTTGGCACAGATACGCAGTATTTT.

The V and J genes are TRBV11-3 and TRBJ1-2, with D tentatively TRBD1 (6 bases). The CDR3 contains 15 residues. Germline CDR1 SGHNT, CDR2 YENEEA. Trimming pared 3 bases from V and 14 bases from J, leaving 25 bases between. CDR3: CASSLGVDRRLEDTF. The DNA for the CDR3 is TGTGCCAGCAGCTTGGGCGTAGACAGGCGTTTGGAGGATACCTTC.

V gene TRBV27 combines with J gene TRBJ1-2; the match to TRBD1 covers 7 bases. Germline assignment: CDR1 MNHEY and CDR2 SMNVEV (reference sequence). V trimming: 5 bases; J trimming: 8 bases; junction bases outside the gene matches: 5. The CDR3 consists of 12 residues. CDR3 coding DNA: TGTGCCAGCAGTCACAGGGGTTTGGGCTACACCTTC. It is translated as CASSHRGLGYTF.

The chain is built from TRBV7-9 and TRBJ2-2; TRBD2 matches 8 bases. The CDR3 has 14 residues. Germline lookup yields CDR1 SEHNR and CDR2 FQNEAQ (reference sequence). V shed 8 bases, J shed 5 bases, and the junction held 7 bases outside the gene matches. CDR3: CASLSGSGTGELFF. The CDR3 DNA is TGTGCCAGCTTAAGCGGGAGTGGGACCGGGGAGCTGTTTTTT.

This CDR3 is CASNRVDSDAFF. The CDR3 DNA is TGTGCCAGCAATCGAGTGGACAGTGACGCTTTCTTT. The chain has TRBV2 and TRBJ1-1, with D perhaps TRBD1 (6 bases). Germline CDR1 SNHLY, CDR2 FYNNEI. CDR3 length equals 12 residues. Trimming stripped 7 bases from V and 11 bases from J, with 17 bases between.

This clone was found a few times. V and J are TRBV5-1 and TRBJ2-3; 7 bases are a match to TRBD2. Germline trimming cut 0 bases from V and 0 bases from J; bases unmatched to any gene: 4. The CDR3 loop spans 16 amino acids. Germline-derived CDR1 and CDR2 are SGHRS and YFSETQ. The DNA for the CDR3 is TGCGCCAGCAGCTTGGGTGTCGGGGGGAGCACAGATACGCAGTATTTT. Its translation: CASSLGVGGSTDTQYF. The whole variable domain, remainder taken from reference TRBV5-1 and TRBJ2-3, is KAGVTQTPRYLIKTRGQQVTLSCSPISGHRSVSWYQQTPGQGLQFLFEYFSETQRNKGNFPGRFSGRQFSNSRSEMNVSTLELGDSALYLCASSLGVGGSTDTQYFGPGTRLTVL.